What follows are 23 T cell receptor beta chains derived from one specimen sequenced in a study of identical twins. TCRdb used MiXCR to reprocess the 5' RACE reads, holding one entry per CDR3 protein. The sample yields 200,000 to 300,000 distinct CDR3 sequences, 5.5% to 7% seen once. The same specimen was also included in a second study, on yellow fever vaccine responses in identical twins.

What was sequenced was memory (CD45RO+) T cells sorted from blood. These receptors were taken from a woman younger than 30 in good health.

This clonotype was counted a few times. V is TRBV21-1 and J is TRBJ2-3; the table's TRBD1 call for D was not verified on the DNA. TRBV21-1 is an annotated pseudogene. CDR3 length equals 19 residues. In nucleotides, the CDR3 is TGTGCCAGCAGCCCTCGGCCCGGGACAGGGGGAGACAGCACAGATACGCAGTATTTT. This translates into CASSPRPGTGGDSTDTQYF.

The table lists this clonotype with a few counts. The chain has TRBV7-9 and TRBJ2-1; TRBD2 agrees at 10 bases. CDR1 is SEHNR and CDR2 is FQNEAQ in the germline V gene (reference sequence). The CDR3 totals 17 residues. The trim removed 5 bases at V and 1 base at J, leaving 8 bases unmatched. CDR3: CASSQGLAGVSYNEQFF. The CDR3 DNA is TGTGCCAGCAGCCAGGGGCTAGCGGGGGTATCCTACAATGAGCAGTTCTTC. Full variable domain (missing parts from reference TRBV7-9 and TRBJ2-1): DTGVSQNPRHKITKRGQNVTFRCDPISEHNRLYWYRQTLGQGPEFLTYFQNEAQLEKSRLLSDRFSAERPKGSFSTLEIQRTEQGDSAMYLCASSQGLAGVSYNEQFFGPGTRLTVL.

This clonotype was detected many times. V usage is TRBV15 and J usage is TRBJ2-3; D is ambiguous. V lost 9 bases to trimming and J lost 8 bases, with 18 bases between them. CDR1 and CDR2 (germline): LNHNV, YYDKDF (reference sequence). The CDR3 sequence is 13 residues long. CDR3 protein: CATARPPVGTQYF. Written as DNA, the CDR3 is TGTGCCACGGCTAGACCGCCCGTGGGTACGCAGTATTTT.

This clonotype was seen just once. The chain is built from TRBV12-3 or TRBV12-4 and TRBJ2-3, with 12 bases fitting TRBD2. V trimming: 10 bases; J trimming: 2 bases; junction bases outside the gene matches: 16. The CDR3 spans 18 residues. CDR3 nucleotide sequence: TGTGCCATCTGCAGAAGGATACTAGCGGGGGGAGTCACAGATACGCAGTATTTT. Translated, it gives CAICRRILAGGVTDTQYF.

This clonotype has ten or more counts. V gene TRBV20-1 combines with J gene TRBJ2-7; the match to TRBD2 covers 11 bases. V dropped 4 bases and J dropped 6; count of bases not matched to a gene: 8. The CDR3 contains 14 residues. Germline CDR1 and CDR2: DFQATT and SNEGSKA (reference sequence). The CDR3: CSATTSGSIPEQYF. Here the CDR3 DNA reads TGCAGTGCTACCACTAGCGGGAGTATCCCCGAGCAGTACTTC.

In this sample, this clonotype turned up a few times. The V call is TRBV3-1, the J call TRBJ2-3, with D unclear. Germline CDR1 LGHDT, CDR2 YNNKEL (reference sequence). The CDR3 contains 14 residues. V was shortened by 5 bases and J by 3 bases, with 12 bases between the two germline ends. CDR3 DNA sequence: TGTGCCAGCAGCTTGCAGACCTTAACAGATACGCAGTATTTT. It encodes CASSLQTLTDTQYF.

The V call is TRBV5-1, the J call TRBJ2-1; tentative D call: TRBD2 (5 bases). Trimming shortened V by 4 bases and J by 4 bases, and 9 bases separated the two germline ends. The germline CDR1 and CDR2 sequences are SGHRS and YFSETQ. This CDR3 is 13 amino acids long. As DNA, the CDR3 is TGCGCCAGCAGCGCTGGACTGTACAATGAGCAGTTCTTC. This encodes CASSAGLYNEQFF.

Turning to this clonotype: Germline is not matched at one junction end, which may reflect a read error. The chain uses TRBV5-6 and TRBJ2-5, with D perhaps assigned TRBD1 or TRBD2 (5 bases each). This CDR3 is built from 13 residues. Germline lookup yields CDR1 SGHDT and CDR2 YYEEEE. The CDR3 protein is CTSSWGSEETQYF. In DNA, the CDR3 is TGTACCAGCAGCTGGGGGTCTGAAGAGACCCAGTACTTC.

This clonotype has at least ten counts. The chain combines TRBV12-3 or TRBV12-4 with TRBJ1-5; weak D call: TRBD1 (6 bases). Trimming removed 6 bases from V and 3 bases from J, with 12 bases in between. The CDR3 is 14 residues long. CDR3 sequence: CASRGAFINQPQHF. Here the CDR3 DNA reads TGTGCCAGCAGGGGGGCGTTTATCAATCAGCCCCAGCATTTT.

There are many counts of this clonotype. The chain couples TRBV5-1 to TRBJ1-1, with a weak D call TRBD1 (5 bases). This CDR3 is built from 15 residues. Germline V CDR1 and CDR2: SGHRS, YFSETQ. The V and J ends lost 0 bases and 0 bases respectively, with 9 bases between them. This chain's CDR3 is CASSLERQMNTEAFF. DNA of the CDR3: TGCGCCAGCAGCTTGGAACGACAGATGAACACTGAAGCTTTCTTT. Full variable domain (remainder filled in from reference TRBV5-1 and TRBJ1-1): KAGVTQTPRYLIKTRGQQVTLSCSPISGHRSVSWYQQTPGQGLQFLFEYFSETQRNKGNFPGRFSGRQFSNSRSEMNVSTLELGDSALYLCASSLERQMNTEAFFGQGTRLTVV.

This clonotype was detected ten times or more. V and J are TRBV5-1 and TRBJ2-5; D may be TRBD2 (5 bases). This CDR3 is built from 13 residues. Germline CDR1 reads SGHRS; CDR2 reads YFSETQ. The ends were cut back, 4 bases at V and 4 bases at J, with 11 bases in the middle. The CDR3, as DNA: TGCGCCAGCAGCGGGCAGGCGGGAGAGACCCAGTACTTC. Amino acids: CASSGQAGETQYF.

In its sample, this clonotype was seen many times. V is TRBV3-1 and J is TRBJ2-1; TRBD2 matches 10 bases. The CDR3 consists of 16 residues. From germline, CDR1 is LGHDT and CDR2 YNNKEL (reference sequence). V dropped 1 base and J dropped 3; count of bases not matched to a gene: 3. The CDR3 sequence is CASSQAGTSVYNEQFF. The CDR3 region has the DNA TGTGCCAGCAGCCAAGCCGGGACTAGCGTCTACAATGAGCAGTTCTTC.

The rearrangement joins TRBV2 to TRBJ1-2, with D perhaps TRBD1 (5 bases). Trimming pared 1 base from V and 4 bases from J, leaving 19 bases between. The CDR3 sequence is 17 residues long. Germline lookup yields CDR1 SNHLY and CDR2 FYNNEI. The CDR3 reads CASSEVLSGSQGYGYTF. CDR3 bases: TGTGCCAGCAGTGAAGTGCTGAGCGGCAGCCAGGGCTATGGCTACACCTTC. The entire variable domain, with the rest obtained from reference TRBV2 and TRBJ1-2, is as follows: EPEVTQTPSHQVTQMGQEVILRCVPISNHLYFYWYRQILGQKVEFLVSFYNNEISEKSEIFDDQFSVERPDGSNFTLKIRSTKLEDSAMYFCASSEVLSGSQGYGYTFGSGTRLTVV.

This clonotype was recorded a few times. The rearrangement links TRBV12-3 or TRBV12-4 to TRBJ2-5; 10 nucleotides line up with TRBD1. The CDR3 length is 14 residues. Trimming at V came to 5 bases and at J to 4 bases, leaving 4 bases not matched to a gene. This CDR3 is CASSPRTGGETQYF. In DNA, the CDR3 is TGTGCCAGCAGTCCCCGGACAGGGGGAGAGACCCAGTACTTC.

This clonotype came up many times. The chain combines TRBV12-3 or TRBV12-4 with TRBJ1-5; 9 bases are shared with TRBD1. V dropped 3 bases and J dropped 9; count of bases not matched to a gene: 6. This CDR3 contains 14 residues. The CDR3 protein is CASSFTGGRMPQHF. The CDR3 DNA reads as TGTGCCAGCAGTTTCACAGGGGGCCGGATGCCCCAGCATTTT.

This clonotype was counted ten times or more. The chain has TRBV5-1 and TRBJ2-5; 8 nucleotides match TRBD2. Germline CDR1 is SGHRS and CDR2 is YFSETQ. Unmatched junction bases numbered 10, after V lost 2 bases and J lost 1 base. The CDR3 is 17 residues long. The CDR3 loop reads CASSFTGRAQTQETQYF. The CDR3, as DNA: TGCGCCAGCAGCTTTACCGGGAGGGCCCAAACCCAAGAGACCCAGTACTTC.

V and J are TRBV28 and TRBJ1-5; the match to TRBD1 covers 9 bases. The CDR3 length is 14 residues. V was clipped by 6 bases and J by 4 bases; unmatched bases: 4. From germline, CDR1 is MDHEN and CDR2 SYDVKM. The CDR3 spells CASRTGGPNQPQHF. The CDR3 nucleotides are TGTGCCAGCAGGACAGGGGGTCCGAATCAGCCCCAGCATTTT.

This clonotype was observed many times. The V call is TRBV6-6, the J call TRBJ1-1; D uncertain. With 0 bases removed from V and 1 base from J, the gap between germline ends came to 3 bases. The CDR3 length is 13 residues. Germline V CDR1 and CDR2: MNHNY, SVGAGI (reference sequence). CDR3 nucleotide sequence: TGTGCCAGCAGTTACTCGTGGAACACTGAAGCTTTCTTT. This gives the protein CASSYSWNTEAFF.

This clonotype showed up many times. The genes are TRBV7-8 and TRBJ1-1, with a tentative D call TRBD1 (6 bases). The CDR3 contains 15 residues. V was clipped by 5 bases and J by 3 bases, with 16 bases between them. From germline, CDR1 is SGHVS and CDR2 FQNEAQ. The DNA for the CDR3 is TGTGCCAGCAGCCCCCGCGGGGGGGCATACACTGAAGCTTTCTTT. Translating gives CASSPRGGAYTEAFF. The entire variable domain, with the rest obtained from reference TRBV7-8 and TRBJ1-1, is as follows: GAGVSQSPRYKVAKRGQDVALRCDPISGHVSLFWYQQALGQGPEFLTYFQNEAQLDKSGLPSDRFFAERPEGSVSTLKIQRTQQEDSAVYLCASSPRGGAYTEAFFGQGTRLTVV.

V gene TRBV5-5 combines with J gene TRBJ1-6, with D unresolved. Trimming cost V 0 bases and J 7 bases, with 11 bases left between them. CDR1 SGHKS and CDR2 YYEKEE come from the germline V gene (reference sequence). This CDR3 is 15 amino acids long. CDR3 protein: CASSLGLWQNSPLHF. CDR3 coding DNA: TGTGCCAGCAGCTTGGGGCTGTGGCAGAATTCACCCCTCCACTTT.

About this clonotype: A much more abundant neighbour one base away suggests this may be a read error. CDR3 in amino acids: CASCLTRLAVYNEQFF. In nucleotides, the CDR3 is TGTGCCAGCTGCTTAACGCGGCTAGCGGTATACAATGAGCAGTTCTTC. J is TRBJ2-1 and V is TRBV7-2; 7 bases agree with TRBD2. This CDR3 is built from 16 residues. The V gene's germline CDR1 is SGHTA and CDR2 FQGNSA.

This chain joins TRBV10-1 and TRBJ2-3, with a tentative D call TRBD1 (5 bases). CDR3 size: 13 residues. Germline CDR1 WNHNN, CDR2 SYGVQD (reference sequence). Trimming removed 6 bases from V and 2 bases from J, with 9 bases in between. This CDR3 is CASRLDTTDTQYF. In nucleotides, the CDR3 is TGCGCCAGCAGGTTGGACACCACAGATACGCAGTATTTT.

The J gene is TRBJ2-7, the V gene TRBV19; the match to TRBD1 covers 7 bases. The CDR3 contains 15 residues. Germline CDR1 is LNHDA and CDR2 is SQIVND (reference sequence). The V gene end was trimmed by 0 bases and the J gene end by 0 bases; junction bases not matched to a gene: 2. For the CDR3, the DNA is TGTGCCAGTAGTATAGAAGAGGGGGCCTCCTACGAGCAGTACTTC. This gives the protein CASSIEEGASYEQYF. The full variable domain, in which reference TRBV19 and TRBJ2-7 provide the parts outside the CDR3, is DGGITQSPKYLFRKEGQNVTLSCEQNLNHDAMYWYRQDPGQGLRLIYYSQIVNDFQKGDIAEGYSVSREKKESFPLTVTSAQKNPTAFYLCASSIEEGASYEQYFGPGTRLTVT.